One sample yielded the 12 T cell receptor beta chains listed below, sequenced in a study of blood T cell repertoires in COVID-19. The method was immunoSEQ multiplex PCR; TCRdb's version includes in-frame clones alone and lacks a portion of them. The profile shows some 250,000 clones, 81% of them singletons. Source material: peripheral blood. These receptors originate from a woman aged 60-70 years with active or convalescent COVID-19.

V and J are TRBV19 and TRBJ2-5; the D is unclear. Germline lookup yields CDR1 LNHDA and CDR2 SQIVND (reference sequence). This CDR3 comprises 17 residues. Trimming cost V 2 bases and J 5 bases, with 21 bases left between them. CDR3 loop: CASSILQPNGVRETQYF. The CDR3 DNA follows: TGTGCCAGTAGTATACTCCAACCTAACGGAGTTCGGGAGACCCAGTACTTC.

The CDR3 bases are TGTGCCATCAGTGAGTTCATGAACACTGAAGCTTTCTTT. It codes for CAISEFMNTEAFF. The J gene is TRBJ1-1, the V gene TRBV10-3; D remains ambiguous. Per germline, CDR1 ENHRY and CDR2 SYGVKD. This CDR3 has 13 residues. Trimming shortened V by 1 base and J by 0 bases, and 3 bases separated the two germline ends.

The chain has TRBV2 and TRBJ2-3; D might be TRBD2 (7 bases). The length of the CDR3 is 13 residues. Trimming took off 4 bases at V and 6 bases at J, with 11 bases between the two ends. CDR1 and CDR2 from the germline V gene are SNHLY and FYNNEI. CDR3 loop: CASSARGGDTQYF. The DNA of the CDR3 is TGTGCCAGCAGTGCGAGGGGGGGCGATACGCAGTATTTT.

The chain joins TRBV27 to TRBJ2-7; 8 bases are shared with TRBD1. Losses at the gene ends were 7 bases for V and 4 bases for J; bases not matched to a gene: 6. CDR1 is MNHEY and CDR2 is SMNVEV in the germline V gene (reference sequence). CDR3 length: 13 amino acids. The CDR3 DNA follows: TGTGCCAGCACCTCCAGGGGGCTATACGAGCAGTACTTC. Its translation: CASTSRGLYEQYF.

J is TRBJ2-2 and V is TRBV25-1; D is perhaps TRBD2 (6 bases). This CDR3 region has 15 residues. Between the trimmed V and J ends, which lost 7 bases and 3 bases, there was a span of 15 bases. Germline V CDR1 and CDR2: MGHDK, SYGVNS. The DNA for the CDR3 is TGTGCCAGCACCGGAATCGGGGGTTACACCGGGGAGCTGTTTTTT. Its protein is CASTGIGGYTGELFF.

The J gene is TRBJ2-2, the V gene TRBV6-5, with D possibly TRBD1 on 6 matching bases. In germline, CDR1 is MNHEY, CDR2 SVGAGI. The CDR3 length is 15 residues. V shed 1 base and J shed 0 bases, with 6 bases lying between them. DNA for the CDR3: TGTGCCAGCAGTTACTACAGGGCGAACACCGGGGAGCTGTTTTTT. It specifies CASSYYRANTGELFF.

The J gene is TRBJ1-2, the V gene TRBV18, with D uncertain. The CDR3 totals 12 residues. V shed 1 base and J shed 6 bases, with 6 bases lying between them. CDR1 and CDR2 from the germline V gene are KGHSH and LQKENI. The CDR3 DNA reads TGTGCCAGCTCACCACGAGCGGATGGCTACACCTTC. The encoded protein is CASSPRADGYTF.

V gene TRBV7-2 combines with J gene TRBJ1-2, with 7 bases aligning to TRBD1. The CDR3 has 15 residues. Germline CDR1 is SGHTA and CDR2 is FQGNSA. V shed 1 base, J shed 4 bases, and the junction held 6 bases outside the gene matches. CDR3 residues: CASSLEGQLAYGYTF. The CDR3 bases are TGTGCCAGCAGCTTAGAGGGACAGCTGGCCTATGGCTACACCTTC.

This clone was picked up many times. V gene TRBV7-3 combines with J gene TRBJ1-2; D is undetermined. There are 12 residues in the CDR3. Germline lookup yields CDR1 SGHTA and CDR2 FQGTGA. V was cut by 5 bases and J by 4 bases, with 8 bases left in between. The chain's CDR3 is CASSTRLYGYTF. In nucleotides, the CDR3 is TGTGCCAGCAGCACCCGACTCTATGGCTACACCTTC.

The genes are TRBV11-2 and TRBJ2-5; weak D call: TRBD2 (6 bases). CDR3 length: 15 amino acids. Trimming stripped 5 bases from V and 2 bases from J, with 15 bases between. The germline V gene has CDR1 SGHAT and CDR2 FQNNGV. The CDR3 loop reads CASSPGTLHQETQYF. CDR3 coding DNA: TGTGCCAGCAGCCCCGGGACTTTACATCAAGAGACCCAGTACTTC.

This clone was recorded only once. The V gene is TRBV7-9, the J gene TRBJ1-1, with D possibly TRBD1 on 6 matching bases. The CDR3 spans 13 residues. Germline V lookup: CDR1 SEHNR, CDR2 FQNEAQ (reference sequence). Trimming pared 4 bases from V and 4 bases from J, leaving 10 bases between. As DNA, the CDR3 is TGTGCCAGCAGCTCGACAGGTGCCACTGAAGCTTTCTTT. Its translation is CASSSTGATEAFF.

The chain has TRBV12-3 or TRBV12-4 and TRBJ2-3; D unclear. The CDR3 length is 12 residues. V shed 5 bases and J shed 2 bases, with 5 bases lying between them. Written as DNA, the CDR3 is TGTGCCAGCAGTCAGTCCACAGATACGCAGTATTTT. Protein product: CASSQSTDTQYF.